These 21 T cell receptor beta chains came from one sample sequenced in a study of a mutant IDH1 vaccine in newly diagnosed glioma. Time point here: week 11, during vaccination. Alongside topical imiquimod, each dose of vaccine comprised 300 ug of mutant IDH1 20-mer peptide. Their antigen targets remain unknown. Method: immunoSEQ multiplex PCR; TCRdb's copy keeps in-frame clones and lacks some. The sample records about 40,000 clones, about four fifths being singletons. Specimen: PBMCs, collected from a glioma patient whose treatment included an IDH1 peptide vaccine. The source is a man aged 35 to 55 with glioma.

The chain recombines TRBV6-1 with TRBJ2-2; a possible D gene is TRBD1 (5 bases). Per the germline V gene, CDR1 is MNHNS and CDR2 is SASEGT. The CDR3 runs 15 residues. V was trimmed by 0 bases and J by 2 bases, leaving 7 bases between them. DNA of the CDR3: TGTGCCAGCAGTGAAGCGACAGTAAACACCGGGGAGCTGTTTTTT. Protein sequence: CASSEATVNTGELFF.

The chain carries TRBV19 and TRBJ2-3, with TRBD2 matching 10 bases. V dropped 10 bases and J dropped 0; count of bases not matched to a gene: 7. CDR3 length: 15 amino acids. The germline V gene encodes CDR1 LNHDA and CDR2 SQIVND (reference sequence). The CDR3 reads CATSGSTPSTDTQYF. CDR3 nucleotide sequence: TGTGCCACTAGCGGGAGTACGCCTAGCACAGATACGCAGTATTTT.

As DNA, the CDR3 is TGTGCCAGCAGGGAGGGGGCCTATGGCTACACCTTC. Amino acid sequence: CASREGAYGYTF. V is TRBV28 and J is TRBJ1-2, with TRBD1 matching 7 bases. The CDR3 runs 12 residues. Losses at the gene ends were 6 bases for V and 4 bases for J; bases not matched to a gene: 2. Germline CDR1 is MDHEN and CDR2 is SYDVKM.

This clone was counted a single time. The chain recombines TRBV5-1 with TRBJ2-3; 9 bases match TRBD1. Germline CDR1 is SGHRS and CDR2 is YFSETQ. CDR3 length equals 14 residues. V shed 0 bases, J shed 4 bases, and the junction held 0 bases outside the gene matches. In DNA, the CDR3 is TGCGCCAGCAGCTTGGGACAGGGGGCAGATACGCAGTATTTT. It encodes CASSLGQGADTQYF.

The chain carries TRBV5-4 and TRBJ2-7; maybe TRBD2 (6 bases). CDR1 SGHNT and CDR2 YYREEE come from the germline V gene (reference sequence). Trimming removed 3 bases from V and 0 bases from J, with 13 bases in between. The CDR3 length is 15 residues. The CDR3 DNA is TGTGCCAGCAGCTCCGGGACTTACAGCTCCTACGAGCAGTACTTC. Amino acids: CASSSGTYSSYEQYF.

This clone appeared once. J is TRBJ2-7 and V is TRBV5-1; 10 nucleotides match TRBD1. CDR1 is SGHRS and CDR2 is YFSETQ in the germline V gene. J was trimmed by 3 bases and V by 4 bases; bases with no gene match: 4. This CDR3 contains 14 residues. The CDR3 nucleotides are TGCGCCAGCAGCCCGGGACAGGGGCACTACGAGCAGTACTTC. It is translated as CASSPGQGHYEQYF.

The rearrangement uses TRBV27 and TRBJ2-6; TRBD2 is a possible D gene (7 bases). Germline CDR1 reads MNHEY; CDR2 reads SMNVEV (reference sequence). The CDR3 sequence is 19 residues long. The germline V and J ends were trimmed by 6 bases and 0 bases, with 21 bases remaining between them. The CDR3 DNA sequence: TGTGCCAGCAGCCGGGGGGCGGGTATTGCCTTCTCTGGGGCCAACGTCCTGACTTTC. Translation: CASSRGAGIAFSGANVLTF.

This chain links TRBV6-5 with TRBJ1-2, with 7 bases aligning to TRBD1. Germline V gene lookup returns CDR1 MNHEY and CDR2 SVGAGI. The CDR3 contains 15 residues. J was trimmed by 8 bases and V by 0 bases; bases with no gene match: 9. Written as DNA, the CDR3 is TGTGCCAGCAGTTACTCGGGACAGACGGATCTCGGCTACACCTTC. This translates into CASSYSGQTDLGYTF.

This clone was counted a few times. CDR3 residues: CASSPDGSYEQYF. The CDR3 DNA sequence: TGTGCCAGCAGCCCGGACGGATCCTACGAGCAGTACTTC. The chain joins TRBV7-3 to TRBJ2-7; D is unclear. The CDR3 loop spans 13 amino acids. In germline, CDR1 is SGHTA, CDR2 FQGTGA. Trimming shortened V by 5 bases and J by 1 base, and 9 bases separated the two germline ends.

The chain couples TRBV7-3 to TRBJ2-1, with TRBD2 identical over 13 bases. The CDR3 loop spans 13 amino acids. In germline, CDR1 is SGHTA, CDR2 FQGTGA. V trimming: 4 bases; J trimming: 13 bases; junction bases outside the gene matches: 4. Written as DNA, the CDR3 is TGTGCCAGCAGCTCGGGACTAGCGGGATTACAGTTCTTC. This codes for CASSSGLAGLQFF. Filled out from reference TRBV7-3 and TRBJ2-1, the complete variable domain reads GAGVSQTPSNKVTEKGKYVELRCDPISGHTALYWYRQSLGQGPEFLIYFQGTGAADDSGLPNDRFFAVRPEGSVSTLKIQRTERGDSAVYLCASSSGLAGLQFFGPGTRLTVL.

The V gene is TRBV6-6, the J gene TRBJ1-1, with D hard to call. Deletions cut 6 bases from V and 3 bases from J, with 14 bases between. The CDR3 totals 14 residues. The germline CDR1 and CDR2 sequences are MNHNY and SVGAGI (reference sequence). CDR3: CASRDTDGHTEAFF. The CDR3, as DNA: TGTGCCAGCAGGGATACGGACGGGCACACTGAAGCTTTCTTT.

The J gene is TRBJ1-2, the V gene TRBV12-5; 8 positions match TRBD1. The trim removed 1 base at V and 14 bases at J, leaving 6 bases unmatched. This CDR3 has 12 residues. Germline V gives CDR1 LGHNT, CDR2 FRNRAP. CDR3 loop: CASGLGQGTTTF. The CDR3 DNA sequence: TGTGCTAGTGGTTTGGGACAGGGGACGACTACCTTC.

V usage is TRBV27 and J usage is TRBJ2-1; 11 nucleotides align to TRBD2. The V and J ends lost 7 bases and 3 bases, in that order; junction bases with no gene match: 5. The CDR3 has 15 amino acids. Germline CDR1 is MNHEY and CDR2 is SMNVEV (reference sequence). In DNA form, the CDR3 reads TGTGCCAGCACCTTAGCGGGAGGGGGCTACAATGAGCAGTTCTTC. Protein sequence: CASTLAGGGYNEQFF.

The chain is built from TRBV7-6 and TRBJ2-7; 7 bases match TRBD1. The J segment lost 3 bases and the V segment lost 5 bases, leaving 13 bases of the junction unmatched. The CDR3 sequence is 16 residues long. Germline lookup yields CDR1 SGHVS and CDR2 FNYEAQ. The CDR3, as DNA: TGTGCCAGCAGCACTCCTCACGGGACAGCCCACTACGAGCAGTACTTC. Its protein product is CASSTPHGTAHYEQYF.

This chain links TRBV6-5 with TRBJ2-7, with unresolved D. V was cut by 2 bases and J by 3 bases, with 8 bases left in between. The CDR3 is made up of 13 amino acids. Germline CDR1 MNHEY, CDR2 SVGAGI. The CDR3 reads CASSYARNYEQYF. CDR3 DNA: TGTGCCAGCAGTTACGCAAGAAACTACGAGCAGTACTTC.

The chain combines TRBV7-8 with TRBJ1-2, with a weak D call TRBD1 (6 bases). The CDR3 has 15 residues. Trimming removed 2 bases from V and 0 bases from J, with 10 bases in between. Germline-derived CDR1 and CDR2 are SGHVS and FQNEAQ. The CDR3 DNA is TGTGCCAGCAGCTTACAAGGACAGACTAACTATGGCTACACCTTC. Amino acids: CASSLQGQTNYGYTF.

The chain is built from TRBV18 and TRBJ2-5, with D perhaps assigned TRBD1 or TRBD2 (5 bases each). CDR3 length: 14 residues. V was clipped by 7 bases and J by 2 bases, with 14 bases between them. Germline CDR1 is KGHSH and CDR2 is LQKENI. The chain's CDR3 is CASYGDLTQETQYF. CDR3 sequence (DNA): TGTGCCAGCTATGGGGACCTGACACAAGAGACCCAGTACTTC.

This clone was picked up one time. The genes are TRBV4-1 and TRBJ1-4; no clear D gene. Germline V gives CDR1 MGHRA, CDR2 YSYEKL. Between the trimmed V and J ends, which lost 5 bases and 8 bases, there was a span of 15 bases. This CDR3 has 14 amino acids. CDR3 loop: CASSEVPGIEKLFF. DNA for the CDR3: TGCGCCAGCAGCGAGGTTCCGGGAATCGAAAAACTGTTTTTT.

The CDR3 region has the DNA TGTGCCAGCAGTACAACAGGGTCCCACGAGCAGTACTTC. This translates into CASSTTGSHEQYF. This rearrangement joins TRBV6-1 to TRBJ2-7; D perhaps matches TRBD1 (6 bases). The CDR3 loop spans 13 amino acids. The germline V gene encodes CDR1 MNHNS and CDR2 SASEGT. V was clipped by 5 bases and J by 5 bases, with 13 bases between them.

This clone showed up just a few times. The CDR3 coding sequence is TGTGCCAGCTCACCACCGTCCACAGGGTTTACGGAAGCTTTCTTT. The encoded protein is CASSPPSTGFTEAFF. The chain employs TRBV18 and TRBJ1-1; D is perhaps TRBD1 (6 bases). The V end was cut by 0 bases, the J end by 8 bases, with 16 bases between. There are 15 residues in the CDR3. Germline lookup yields CDR1 KGHSH and CDR2 LQKENI.

The V call is TRBV4-1, the J call TRBJ2-7; TRBD2 aligns across 8 bases. Trimming cost V 0 bases and J 3 bases; bases outside gene matches: 4. CDR1 is MGHRA and CDR2 is YSYEKL in the germline V gene. CDR3 size: 15 residues. The CDR3, as DNA: TGCGCCAGCAGCCAAGAGACTAGCGTACTCTACGAGCAGTACTTC. As protein: CASSQETSVLYEQYF.